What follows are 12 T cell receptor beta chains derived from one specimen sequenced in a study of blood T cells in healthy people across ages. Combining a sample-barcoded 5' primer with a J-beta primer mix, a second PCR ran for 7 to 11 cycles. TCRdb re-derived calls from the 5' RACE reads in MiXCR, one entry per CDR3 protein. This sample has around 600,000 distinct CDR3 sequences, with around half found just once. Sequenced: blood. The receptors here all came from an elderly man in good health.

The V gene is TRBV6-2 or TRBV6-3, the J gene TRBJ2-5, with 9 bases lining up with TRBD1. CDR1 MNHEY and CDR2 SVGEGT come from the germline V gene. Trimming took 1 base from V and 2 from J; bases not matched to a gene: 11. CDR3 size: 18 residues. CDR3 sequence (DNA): TGTGCCAGCAGTTACTTCCGACAGGGGGAAGGGAGACAAGAGACCCAGTACTTC. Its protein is CASSYFRQGEGRQETQYF.

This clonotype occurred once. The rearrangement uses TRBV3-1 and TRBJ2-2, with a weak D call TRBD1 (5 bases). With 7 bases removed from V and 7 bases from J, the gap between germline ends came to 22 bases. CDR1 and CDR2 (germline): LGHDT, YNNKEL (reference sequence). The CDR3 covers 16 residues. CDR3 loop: CASTRADTFDSGELFF. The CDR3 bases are TGTGCCAGCACACGGGCAGACACTTTTGACAGCGGGGAGCTGTTTTTT.

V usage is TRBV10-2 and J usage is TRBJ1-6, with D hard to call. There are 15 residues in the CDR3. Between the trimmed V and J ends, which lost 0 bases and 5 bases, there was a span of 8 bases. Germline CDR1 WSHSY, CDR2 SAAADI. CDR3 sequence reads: CASSESSRDNSPLHF. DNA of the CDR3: TGCGCCAGCAGTGAGTCCTCACGGGATAATTCACCCCTCCACTTT.

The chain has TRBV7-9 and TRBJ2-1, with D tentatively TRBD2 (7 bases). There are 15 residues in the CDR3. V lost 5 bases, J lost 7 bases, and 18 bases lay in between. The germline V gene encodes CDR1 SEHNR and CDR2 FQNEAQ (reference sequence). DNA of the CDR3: TGTGCCAGCAGCCCGACCCGGGGGGCTGGGAATGAGCAGTTCTTC. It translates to CASSPTRGAGNEQFF. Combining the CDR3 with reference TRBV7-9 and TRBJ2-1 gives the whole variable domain DTGVSQNPRHKITKRGQNVTFRCDPISEHNRLYWYRQTLGQGPEFLTYFQNEAQLEKSRLLSDRFSAERPKGSFSTLEIQRTEQGDSAMYLCASSPTRGAGNEQFFGPGTRLTVL.

The CDR3 here is CASSPRRGNTGELFF. CDR3 DNA: TGTGCCAGCAGCCCGCGGCGGGGGAACACCGGGGAGCTGTTTTTT. The J gene is TRBJ2-2, the V gene TRBV7-9, with D possibly TRBD2 on 6 matching bases. V was shortened by 5 bases and J by 1 base, with 11 bases between the two germline ends. The germline gives CDR1 SEHNR, CDR2 FQNEAQ (reference sequence). This CDR3 spans 15 amino acids.

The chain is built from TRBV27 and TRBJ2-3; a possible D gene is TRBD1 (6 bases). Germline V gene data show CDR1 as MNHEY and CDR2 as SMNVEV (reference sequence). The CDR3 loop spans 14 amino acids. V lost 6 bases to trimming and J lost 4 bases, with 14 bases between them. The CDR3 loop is CASRVQGHADTQYF. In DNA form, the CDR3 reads TGTGCCAGCAGGGTACAGGGACACGCAGATACGCAGTATTTT.

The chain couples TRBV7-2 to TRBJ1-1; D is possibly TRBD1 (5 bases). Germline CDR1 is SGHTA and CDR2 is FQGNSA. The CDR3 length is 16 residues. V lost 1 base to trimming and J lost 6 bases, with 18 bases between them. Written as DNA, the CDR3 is TGTGCCAGCAGCTTAGGAGGGACCGGGATTACCCCTGAAGCTTTCTTT. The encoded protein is CASSLGGTGITPEAFF. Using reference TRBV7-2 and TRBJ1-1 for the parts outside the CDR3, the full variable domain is GAGVSQSPSNKVTEKGKDVELRCDPISGHTALYWYRQSLGQGLEFLIYFQGNSAPDKSGLPSDRFSAERTGGSVSTLTIQRTQQEDSAVYLCASSLGGTGITPEAFFGQGTRLTVV.

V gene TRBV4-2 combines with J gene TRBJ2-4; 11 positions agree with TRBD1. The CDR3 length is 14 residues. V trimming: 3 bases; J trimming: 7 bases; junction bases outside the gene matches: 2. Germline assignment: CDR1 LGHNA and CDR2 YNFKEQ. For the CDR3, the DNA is TGTGCCAGCAGCCAGCGGGACAGGGGGAACATTCAGTACTTC. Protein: CASSQRDRGNIQYF.

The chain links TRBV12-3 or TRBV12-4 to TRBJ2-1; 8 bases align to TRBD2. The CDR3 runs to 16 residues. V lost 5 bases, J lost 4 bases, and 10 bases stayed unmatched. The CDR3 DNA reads TGTGCCAGCAGTCCCCAGGTAGCGGGAAGGTACAATGAGCAGTTCTTC. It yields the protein CASSPQVAGRYNEQFF.

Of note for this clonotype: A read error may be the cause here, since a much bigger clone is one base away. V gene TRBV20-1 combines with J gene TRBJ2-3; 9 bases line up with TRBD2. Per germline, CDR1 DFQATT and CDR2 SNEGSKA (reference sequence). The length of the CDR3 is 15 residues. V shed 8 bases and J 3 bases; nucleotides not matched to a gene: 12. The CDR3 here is CSPTRSSGETDTQYF. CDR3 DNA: TGCAGTCCCACTAGGTCTAGCGGGGAAACAGATACGCAGTATTTT.

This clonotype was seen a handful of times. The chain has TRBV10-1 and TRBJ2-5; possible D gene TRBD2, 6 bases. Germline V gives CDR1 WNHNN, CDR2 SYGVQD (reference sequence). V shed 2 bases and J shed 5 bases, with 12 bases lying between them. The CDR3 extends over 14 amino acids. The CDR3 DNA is TGCGCCAGCAGTGAGGGTACTAGCCAGGAGACCCAGTACTTC. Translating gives CASSEGTSQETQYF.

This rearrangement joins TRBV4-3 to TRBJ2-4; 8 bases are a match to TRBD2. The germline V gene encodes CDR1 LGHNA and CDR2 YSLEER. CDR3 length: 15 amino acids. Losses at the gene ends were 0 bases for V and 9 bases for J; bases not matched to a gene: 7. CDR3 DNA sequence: TGCGCCAGCAGCCAAGACGGGAGGGGCGTAGGCATTCAGTACTTC. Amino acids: CASSQDGRGVGIQYF.